The source of this TCR beta chain is a study of neurological immune-mediated disorders. For sorted libraries, the input was some 1 million CD4+ or CD8+ T cells. At least ten counts were recorded for this clonotype. Germline V gene lookup returns CDR1 SGHRS and CDR2 YFSETQ. The junction had 6 bases not matched to a gene; V was cut back by 4 bases and J by 2 bases. This CDR3 contains 15 residues. By 5'RACE with 10-nucleotide random UMIs, the cDNA was made. TCRdb re-analysed the 5' RACE reads in MiXCR, keeping a single row per CDR3 protein. The sample holds about 37,000 distinct CDR3 sequences, roughly 12% seen once.

This TCR came from a woman aged 25 to 39 with HTLV-1-associated myelopathy (HAM/TSP). Sample: CD4+ T cells from blood. The chain is built from TRBV5-1 and TRBJ2-3; 8 bases line up with TRBD1. DNA for the CDR3: TGCGCCAGCAGCGCAGGACAGGGATTCACAGATACGCAGTATTTT. Its protein is CASSAGQGFTDTQYF.